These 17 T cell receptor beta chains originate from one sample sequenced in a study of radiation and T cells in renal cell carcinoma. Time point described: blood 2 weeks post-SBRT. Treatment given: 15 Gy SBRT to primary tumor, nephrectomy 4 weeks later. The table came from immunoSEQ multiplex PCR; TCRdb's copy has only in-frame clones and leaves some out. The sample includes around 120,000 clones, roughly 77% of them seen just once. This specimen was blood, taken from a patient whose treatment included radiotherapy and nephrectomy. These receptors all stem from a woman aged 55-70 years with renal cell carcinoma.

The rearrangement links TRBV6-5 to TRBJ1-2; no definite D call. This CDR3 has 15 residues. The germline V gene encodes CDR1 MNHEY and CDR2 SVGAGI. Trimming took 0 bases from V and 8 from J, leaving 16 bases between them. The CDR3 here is CASSYSTQTKRGYTF. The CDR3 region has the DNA TGTGCCAGCAGTTACTCAACCCAGACCAAAAGGGGCTACACCTTC.

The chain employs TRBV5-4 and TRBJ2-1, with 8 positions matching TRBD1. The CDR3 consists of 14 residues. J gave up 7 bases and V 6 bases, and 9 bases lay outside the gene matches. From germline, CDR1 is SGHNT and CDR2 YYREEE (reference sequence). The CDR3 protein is CASTPQGAVNEQFF. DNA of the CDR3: TGTGCCAGCACTCCCCAGGGGGCCGTTAATGAGCAGTTCTTC.

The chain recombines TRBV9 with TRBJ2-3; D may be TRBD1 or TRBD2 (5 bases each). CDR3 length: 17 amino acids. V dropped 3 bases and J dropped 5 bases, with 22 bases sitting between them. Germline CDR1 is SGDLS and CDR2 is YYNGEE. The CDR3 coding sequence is TGTGCCAGCAGCGACATCTCGGGACCGCCGCACGGAGATACGCAGTATTTT. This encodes CASSDISGPPHGDTQYF.

The CDR3 sequence is CAAGQGGFEQYF. CDR3 bases: TGTGCCGCGGGACAGGGGGGTTTCGAGCAGTACTTC. V and J are TRBV28 and TRBJ2-7; 11 bases line up with TRBD1. V dropped 11 bases and J dropped 6; count of bases not matched to a gene: 6. The CDR3 is 12 amino acids. The germline V gene encodes CDR1 MDHEN and CDR2 SYDVKM.

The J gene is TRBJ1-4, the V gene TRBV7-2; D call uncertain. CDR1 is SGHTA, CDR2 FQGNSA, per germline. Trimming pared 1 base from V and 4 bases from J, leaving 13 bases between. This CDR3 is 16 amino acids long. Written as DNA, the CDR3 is TGTGCCAGCAGCTTAGGCTCAGTGTCGGGTAATGAAAAACTGTTTTTT. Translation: CASSLGSVSGNEKLFF.

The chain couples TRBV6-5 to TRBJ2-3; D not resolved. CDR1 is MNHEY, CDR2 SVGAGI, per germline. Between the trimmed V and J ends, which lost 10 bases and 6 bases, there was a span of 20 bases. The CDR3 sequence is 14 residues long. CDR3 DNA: TGTGCCACCCAGAGTGGGGTTCCCGCGGATACGCAGTATTTT. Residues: CATQSGVPADTQYF.

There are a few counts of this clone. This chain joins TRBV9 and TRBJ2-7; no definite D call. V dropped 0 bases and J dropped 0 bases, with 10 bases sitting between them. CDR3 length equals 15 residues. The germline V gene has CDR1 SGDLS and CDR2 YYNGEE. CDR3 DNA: TGTGCCAGCAGCGTAGCCCCCGTTAGCTCCTACGAGCAGTACTTC. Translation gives CASSVAPVSSYEQYF.

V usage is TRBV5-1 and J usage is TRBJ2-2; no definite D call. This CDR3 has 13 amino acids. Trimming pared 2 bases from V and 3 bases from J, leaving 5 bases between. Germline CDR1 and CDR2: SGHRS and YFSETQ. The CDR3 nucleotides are TGCGCCAGCAGCTTAGACCACACCGGGGAGCTGTTTTTT. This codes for CASSLDHTGELFF.

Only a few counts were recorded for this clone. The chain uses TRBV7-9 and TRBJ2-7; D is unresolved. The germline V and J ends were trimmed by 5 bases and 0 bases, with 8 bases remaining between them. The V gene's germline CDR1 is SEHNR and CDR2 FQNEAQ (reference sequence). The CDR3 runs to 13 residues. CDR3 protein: CASSPLDSYEQYF. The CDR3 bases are TGTGCCAGCAGCCCCCTGGACTCCTACGAGCAGTACTTC.

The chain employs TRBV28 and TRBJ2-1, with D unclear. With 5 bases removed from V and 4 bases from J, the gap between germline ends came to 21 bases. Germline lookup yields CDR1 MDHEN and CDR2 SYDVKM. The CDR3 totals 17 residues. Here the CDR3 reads CASSPTARQIPYNEQFF. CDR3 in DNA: TGTGCCAGCAGTCCTACCGCCCGGCAGATTCCTTACAATGAGCAGTTCTTC.

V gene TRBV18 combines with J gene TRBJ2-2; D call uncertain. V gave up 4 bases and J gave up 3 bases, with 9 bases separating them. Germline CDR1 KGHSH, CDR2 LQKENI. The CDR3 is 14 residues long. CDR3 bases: TGTGCCAGCTCACAGAACTCAGACACCGGGGAGCTGTTTTTT. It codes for CASSQNSDTGELFF.

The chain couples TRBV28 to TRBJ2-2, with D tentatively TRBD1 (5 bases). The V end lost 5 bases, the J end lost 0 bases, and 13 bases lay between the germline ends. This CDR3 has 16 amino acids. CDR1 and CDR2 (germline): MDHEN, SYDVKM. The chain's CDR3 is CASSPQDISNTGELFF. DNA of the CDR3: TGTGCCAGCAGTCCCCAGGACATTTCGAACACCGGGGAGCTGTTTTTT.

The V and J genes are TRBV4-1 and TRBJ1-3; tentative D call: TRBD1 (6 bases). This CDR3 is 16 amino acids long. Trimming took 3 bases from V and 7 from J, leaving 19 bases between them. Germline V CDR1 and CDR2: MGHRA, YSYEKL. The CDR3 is CASSQDSGASWNTIYF. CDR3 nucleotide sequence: TGCGCCAGCAGCCAGGACTCAGGGGCATCGTGGAACACCATATATTTT.

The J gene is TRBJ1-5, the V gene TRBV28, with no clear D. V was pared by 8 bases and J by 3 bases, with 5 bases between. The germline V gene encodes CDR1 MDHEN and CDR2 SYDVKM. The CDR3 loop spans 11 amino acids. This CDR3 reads CASGHNQPQHF. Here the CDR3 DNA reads TGTGCCAGCGGGCACAATCAGCCCCAGCATTTT.

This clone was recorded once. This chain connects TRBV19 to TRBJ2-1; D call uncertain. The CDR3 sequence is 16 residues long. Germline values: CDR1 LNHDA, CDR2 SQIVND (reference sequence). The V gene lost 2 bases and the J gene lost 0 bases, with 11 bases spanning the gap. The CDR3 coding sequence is TGTGCCAGTAGTATAAACGCTTACACCTCCTACAATGAGCAGTTCTTC. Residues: CASSINAYTSYNEQFF. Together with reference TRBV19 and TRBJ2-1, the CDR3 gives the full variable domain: DGGITQSPKYLFRKEGQNVTLSCEQNLNHDAMYWYRQDPGQGLRLIYYSQIVNDFQKGDIAEGYSVSREKKESFPLTVTSAQKNPTAFYLCASSINAYTSYNEQFFGPGTRLTVL.

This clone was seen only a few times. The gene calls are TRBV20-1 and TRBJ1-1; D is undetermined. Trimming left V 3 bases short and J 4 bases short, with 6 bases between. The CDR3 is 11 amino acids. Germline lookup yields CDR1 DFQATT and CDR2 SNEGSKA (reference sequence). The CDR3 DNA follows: TGCAGTGCTAGGATTATCACTGAAGCTTTCTTT. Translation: CSARIITEAFF.

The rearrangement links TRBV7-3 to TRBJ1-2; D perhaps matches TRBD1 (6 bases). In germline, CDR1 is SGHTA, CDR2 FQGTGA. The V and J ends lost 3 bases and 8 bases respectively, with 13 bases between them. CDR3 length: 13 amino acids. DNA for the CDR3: TGTGCCAGCAGCTTGCTGGGGGCGGGCGGCTACACCTTC. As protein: CASSLLGAGGYTF. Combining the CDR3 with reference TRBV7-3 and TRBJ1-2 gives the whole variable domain GAGVSQTPSNKVTEKGKYVELRCDPISGHTALYWYRQSLGQGPEFLIYFQGTGAADDSGLPNDRFFAVRPEGSVSTLKIQRTERGDSAVYLCASSLLGAGGYTFGSGTRLTVV.